This section outlines one T cell receptor (beta chain) sequence together with its context. Antigen: not known. The CDR3 contains 14 residues. Germline V gene sequence: CDR1 MNHEY, CDR2 SMNVEV (reference sequence). With 2 bases removed from V and 5 bases from J, the gap between germline ends came to 12 bases. The sample is drawn from a study of STAT3 mutations in large granular lymphocyte leukemia. Whole-study results and caveats: A small but highly pathogenic clone may have been missed. Every T-cell large granular lymphocyte leukemia patient had at least one immunodominant TCR beta clonotype.

TCRbeta libraries averaged roughly 40,000 productive templates per sample. TCRdb keeps only in-frame clones here, not all; method: immunoSEQ multiplex PCR. In the table there are roughly 46,000 clones, 81% of which are singletons. The receptor was isolated from a human donor with T large granular lymphocyte leukemia. Some clones in this sample may be carry-over from other donors' samples. Material for sequencing was PBMCs. The chain has TRBV27 and TRBJ1-2; TRBD1 is a possible D gene (6 bases). CDR3 DNA sequence: TGTGCCAGCAGTTTAGGTGGACAGACATATGGCTACACCTTC. It yields the protein CASSLGGQTYGYTF.